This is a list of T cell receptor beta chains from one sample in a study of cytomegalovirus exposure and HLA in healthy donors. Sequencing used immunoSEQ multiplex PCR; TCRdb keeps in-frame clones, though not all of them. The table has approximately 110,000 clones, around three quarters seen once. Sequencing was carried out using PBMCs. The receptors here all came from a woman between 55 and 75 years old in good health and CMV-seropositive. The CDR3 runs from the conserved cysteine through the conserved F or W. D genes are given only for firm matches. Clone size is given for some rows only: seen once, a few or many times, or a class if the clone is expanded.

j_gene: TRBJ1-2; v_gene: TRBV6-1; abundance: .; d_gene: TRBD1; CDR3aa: CASSDHWDRPRLDYTF; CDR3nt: TGTGCCAGCAGTGACCACTGGGACAGACCTAGGTTAGACTACACCTTC
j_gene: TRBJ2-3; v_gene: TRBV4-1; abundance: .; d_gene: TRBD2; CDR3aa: CASRRTSGTDTQYF; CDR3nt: TGCGCCAGCAGACGGACTAGCGGGACAGATACGCAGTATTTT
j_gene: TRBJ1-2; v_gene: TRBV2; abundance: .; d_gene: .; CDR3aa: CASRGGDGDYGYTF; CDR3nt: TGTGCCAGCAGGGGGGGGGACGGGGACTATGGCTACACCTTC
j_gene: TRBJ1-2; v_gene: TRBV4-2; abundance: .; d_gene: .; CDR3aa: CASSQEVGQGSGYTF; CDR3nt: TGTGCCAGCAGCCAAGAGGTAGGGCAGGGGTCTGGCTACACCTTC
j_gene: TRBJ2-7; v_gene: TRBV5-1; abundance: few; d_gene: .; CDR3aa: CASSSGLEDSYEQYF; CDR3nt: TGCGCCAGCAGCTCGGGACTGGAGGATTCCTACGAGCAGTACTTC
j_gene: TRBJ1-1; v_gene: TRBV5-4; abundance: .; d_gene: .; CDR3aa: CASSPSGLYTEAFF; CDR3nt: TGTGCCAGCAGCCCCTCCGGGTTGTACACTGAAGCTTTCTTT
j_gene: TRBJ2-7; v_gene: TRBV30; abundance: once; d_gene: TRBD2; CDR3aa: CAWSATRGGFIYEQYF; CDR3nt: TGTGCCTGGAGTGCGACGCGGGGGGGCTTTATCTACGAGCAGTACTTC
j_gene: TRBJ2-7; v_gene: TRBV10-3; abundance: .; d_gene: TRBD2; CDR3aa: CAISESLAEYYEQYF; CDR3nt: TGTGCCATCAGTGAGTCACTAGCGGAATACTACGAGCAGTACTTC
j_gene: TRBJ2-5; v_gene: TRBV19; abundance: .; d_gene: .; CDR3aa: CASSAGRWRSEETQYF; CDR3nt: TGTGCCAGTAGTGCCGGTCGGTGGAGGAGCGAAGAGACCCAGTACTTC
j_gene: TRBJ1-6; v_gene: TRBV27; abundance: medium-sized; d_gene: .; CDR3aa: CASSLSEVKAPRRDSPLHF; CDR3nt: TGTGCCAGCAGTTTATCGGAGGTAAAGGCCCCCAGGCGGGATTCACCCCTCCACTTT
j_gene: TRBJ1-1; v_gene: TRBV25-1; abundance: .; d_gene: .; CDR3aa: CASSAFDLTVNTEAFF; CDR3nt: TGTGCCAGCAGTGCCTTCGACTTGACAGTGAACACTGAAGCTTTCTTT
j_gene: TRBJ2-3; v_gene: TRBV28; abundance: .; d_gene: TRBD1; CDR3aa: CASSTPGQDTDTQYF; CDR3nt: TGTGCCAGCAGTACACCGGGACAGGACACAGATACGCAGTATTTT
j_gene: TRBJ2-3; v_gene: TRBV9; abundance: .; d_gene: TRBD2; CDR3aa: CASSEVAGGRGTDTQYF; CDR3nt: TGTGCCAGCAGCGAGGTAGCGGGAGGGCGGGGCACAGATACGCAGTATTTT
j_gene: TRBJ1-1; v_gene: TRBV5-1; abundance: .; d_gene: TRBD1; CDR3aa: CASSSPGQTNTEAFF; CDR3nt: TGCGCCAGCAGCTCGCCGGGACAGACGAACACTGAAGCTTTCTTT
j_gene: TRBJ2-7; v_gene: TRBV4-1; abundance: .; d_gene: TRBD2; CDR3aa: CASSPSSGASSYEQYF; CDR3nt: TGCGCCAGCAGCCCCTCTAGCGGGGCCAGCTCCTACGAGCAGTACTTC
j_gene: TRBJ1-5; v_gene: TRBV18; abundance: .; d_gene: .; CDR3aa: CASSQVPGDPQHF; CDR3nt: TGTGCCAGCTCACAGGTGCCCGGGGATCCCCAGCATTTT
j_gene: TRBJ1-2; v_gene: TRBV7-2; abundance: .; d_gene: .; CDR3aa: CASSLDGYGYTF; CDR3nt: TGTGCCAGCAGCTTAGACGGTTATGGCTACACCTTC